This T cell receptor beta chain was identified during a study of T cell changes during pregnancy in multiple sclerosis. V lost 6 bases, J lost 6 bases, and 9 bases stayed unmatched. The CDR3 contains 14 residues. Germline V gives CDR1 MNHEY, CDR2 SVGAGI. Sequencing used immunoSEQ multiplex PCR; TCRdb keeps in-frame clones, though not all of them. This table has 45,000 to 60,000 clones, 85% to 95% appearing once. This chain links TRBV6-5 with TRBJ1-2; 8 bases match TRBD1. The clonotype was recovered from a female donor with multiple sclerosis, enrolled in a pregnancy study. The starting material was CD4+ T cells from peripheral blood mononuclear cells, obtained in the third trimester of pregnancy. The DNA of the CDR3 is TGTGCCAGCAGCTACGGGACAGGTGCGAATGGCTACACCTTC. It codes for CASSYGTGANGYTF.